These 27 T cell receptor beta chains originate from one sample sequenced in a study of blood T cell repertoires in COVID-19. TCRdb keeps only in-frame clones here, not all; method: immunoSEQ multiplex PCR. The repertoire consists of approximately 210,000 clones, with less than 90% occurring once and the leading ten covering just under 20%. Input material: peripheral blood. Receptors originate from a man aged 30 to 39 with active or convalescent COVID-19.

The CDR3 bases are TGTGCCAGCAGCTTGGGGGACAGGGGCCAAGAGACCCAGTACTTC. Protein product: CASSLGDRGQETQYF. J is TRBJ2-5 and V is TRBV5-8; 10 bases match TRBD1. The length of the CDR3 is 15 residues. The germline gives CDR1 SGHTS, CDR2 YDEGEE. Germline trimming cut 0 bases from V and 1 base from J; bases unmatched to any gene: 0.

The table lists this clone with a few counts. The rearrangement uses TRBV25-1 and TRBJ1-2; 7 bases are a match to TRBD1. The germline V gene has CDR1 MGHDK and CDR2 SYGVNS. The junction had 4 bases not matched to a gene; V was cut back by 2 bases and J by 4 bases. The CDR3 covers 14 residues. This CDR3 reads CASSEPGQFYGYTF. In DNA, the CDR3 is TGTGCCAGCAGTGAACCGGGACAGTTCTATGGCTACACCTTC.

The V gene is TRBV21-1, the J gene TRBJ2-3; the D call in the table, TRBD1, was not verified against the DNA. TRBV21-1 is a listed pseudogene. This CDR3 contains 15 residues. The CDR3 DNA is TGTGCCAGCAGCGCCCGGGACAGATGCACAGATACGCAGTATTTT. It yields the protein CASSARDRCTDTQYF.

This chain uses TRBV7-2 with TRBJ1-6; tentative D call: TRBD1 (5 bases). Trimming took 7 bases from V and 10 from J, leaving 17 bases between them. The V gene's germline CDR1 is SGHTA and CDR2 FQGNSA. The CDR3 runs to 14 residues. CDR3 residues: CASTKQEGKSPLHF. CDR3 coding DNA: TGTGCCAGCACTAAACAGGAAGGGAAATCACCCCTCCACTTT.

The rearrangement links TRBV28 to TRBJ1-3, with D uncertain. Deletions cut 8 bases from V and 0 bases from J, with 8 bases between. CDR1 is MDHEN, CDR2 SYDVKM, per germline. This CDR3 spans 13 amino acids. This chain's CDR3 is CASWTFSGNTIYF. The DNA of the CDR3 is TGTGCCAGCTGGACTTTCTCTGGAAACACCATATATTTT.

Concerning this clone: Other DNA sequences in this sample translate to the same CDR3. The V gene is TRBV24-1, the J gene TRBJ1-5; no clear D gene. Trimming cost V 3 bases and J 3 bases, with 2 bases left between them. Germline loops: CDR1 KGHDR, CDR2 SFDVKD. The CDR3 spans 12 residues. In nucleotides, the CDR3 is TGTGCCACCAGTGATCTCAATCAGCCCCAGCATTTT. Translating gives CATSDLNQPQHF.

In its sample, this clone was seen a few times. The gene calls are TRBV24-1 and TRBJ2-3; 10 bases align to TRBD1. Germline values: CDR1 KGHDR, CDR2 SFDVKD. With 3 bases clipped from V and 2 bases from J, the junction kept 7 bases outside the gene matches. The CDR3 consists of 17 residues. The CDR3 sequence is CATSDPGTGDPTDTQYF. The CDR3 region has the DNA TGTGCCACCAGTGATCCCGGGACAGGGGACCCCACAGATACGCAGTATTTT.

Here the CDR3 DNA reads TGTGCCAGTAGTATGTTGACAGGGGGCGCGGGAGGCTACACCTTC. It encodes CASSMLTGGAGGYTF. V and J are TRBV19 and TRBJ1-2; 10 positions agree with TRBD1. Losses at the gene ends were 3 bases for V and 8 bases for J; bases not matched to a gene: 9. The V gene's germline CDR1 is LNHDA and CDR2 SQIVND (reference sequence). This CDR3 spans 15 amino acids.

The chain combines TRBV28 with TRBJ1-5, with a possible D match to TRBD1 (6 bases). The CDR3 has 15 amino acids. V was shortened by 6 bases and J by 3 bases, with 15 bases between the two germline ends. Germline V gene sequence: CDR1 MDHEN, CDR2 SYDVKM. CDR3 loop: CASSAPGHFNQPQHF. CDR3 DNA sequence: TGTGCCAGCAGCGCACCGGGACACTTCAATCAGCCCCAGCATTTT. Looking up the rest from reference TRBV28 and TRBJ1-5 gives the full variable domain: DVKVTQSSRYLVKRTGEKVFLECVQDMDHENMFWYRQDPGLGLRLIYFSYDVKMKEKGDIPEGYSVSREKKERFSLILESASTNQTSMYLCASSAPGHFNQPQHFGDGTRLSIL.

This chain uses TRBV2 with TRBJ2-2; the match to TRBD2 covers 11 bases. This CDR3 has 17 residues. V was clipped by 6 bases and J by 0 bases; unmatched bases: 6. Germline V lookup: CDR1 SNHLY, CDR2 FYNNEI. The CDR3 protein is CASRGGTSGSNTGELFF. The DNA for the CDR3 is TGTGCCAGCAGAGGCGGGACTAGCGGATCGAACACCGGGGAGCTGTTTTTT.

The chain has TRBV5-1 and TRBJ2-3, with D perhaps matching TRBD1 (7 bases). Per germline, CDR1 SGHRS and CDR2 YFSETQ. The germline V and J ends were trimmed by 7 bases and 2 bases, with 17 bases remaining between them. The CDR3 has 15 residues. CDR3 sequence (DNA): TGCGCCAGCGGCCGCGGGACAGCCTACACAGATACGCAGTATTTT. This translates into CASGRGTAYTDTQYF.

J is TRBJ2-7 and V is TRBV7-2, with a weak D call TRBD2 (6 bases). Trimming left V 3 bases short and J 7 bases short, with 19 bases between. CDR1 is SGHTA, CDR2 FQGNSA, per germline. CDR3 length: 15 residues. The CDR3 loop is CASSFSRQRGGEQYF. As DNA, the CDR3 is TGTGCCAGCAGCTTTTCGAGACAGAGGGGAGGAGAGCAGTACTTC.

The CDR3 spells CASLRDSGANVLTF. CDR3 nucleotide sequence: TGCGCCAGTCTCAGGGACTCTGGGGCCAACGTCCTGACTTTC. The V gene is TRBV5-1, the J gene TRBJ2-6; D perhaps matches TRBD1 (5 bases). Trimming removed 8 bases from V and 0 bases from J, with 9 bases in between. Germline V gene sequence: CDR1 SGHRS, CDR2 YFSETQ. The CDR3 is 14 amino acids. The whole variable domain, filled in from reference TRBV5-1 and TRBJ2-6, reads KAGVTQTPRYLIKTRGQQVTLSCSPISGHRSVSWYQQTPGQGLQFLFEYFSETQRNKGNFPGRFSGRQFSNSRSEMNVSTLELGDSALYLCASLRDSGANVLTFGAGSRLTVL.

CDR3 DNA: TGTGCCAGCAGTGAACGGGGGACGGGGTGGCTTGATACGCAGTATTTT. Translating it yields CASSERGTGWLDTQYF. V is TRBV27 and J is TRBJ2-3; TRBD2 might be the D (6 bases). Germline CDR1 is MNHEY and CDR2 is SMNVEV (reference sequence). The CDR3 extends over 16 amino acids. Trimming left V 5 bases short and J 6 bases short, with 21 bases between.

This clone appeared a single time. This sequence joins TRBV28 and TRBJ1-1; TRBD1 agrees at 8 bases. The V gene's germline CDR1 is MDHEN and CDR2 SYDVKM. This CDR3 has 13 residues. J gave up 4 bases and V 5 bases, and 3 bases lay outside the gene matches. CDR3 loop: CASSMTGVTEAFF. In DNA form, the CDR3 reads TGTGCCAGCAGTATGACAGGGGTCACTGAAGCTTTCTTT.

CDR3 sequence: CASATPGETQYF. DNA for the CDR3: TGTGCCAGCGCTACTCCGGGGGAGACCCAGTACTTC. The chain has TRBV12-3 or TRBV12-4 and TRBJ2-5, with TRBD2 as a possible D gene (5 bases). The germline V and J ends were trimmed by 8 bases and 5 bases, with 12 bases remaining between them. The CDR3 is made up of 12 amino acids.

The gene calls are TRBV7-2 and TRBJ2-5; maybe TRBD2 (5 bases). Per the germline V gene, CDR1 is SGHTA and CDR2 is FQGNSA. The length of the CDR3 is 12 residues. Trimming pared 4 bases from V and 9 bases from J, leaving 12 bases between. CDR3 DNA: TGTGCCAGCAGCTCAGACGCCGGGGCCCAGTACTTC. Amino acid sequence: CASSSDAGAQYF.

V and J are TRBV18 and TRBJ2-3; D ambiguous. The CDR3 has 16 residues. Germline CDR1 and CDR2: KGHSH and LQKENI. The V gene lost 3 bases and the J gene lost 1 base, with 14 bases spanning the gap. Here the CDR3 DNA reads TGTGCCAGCTCACCCCTAACTACCCGTGGCACAGATACGCAGTATTTT. Protein: CASSPLTTRGTDTQYF.

The chain couples TRBV5-1 to TRBJ2-1; TRBD2 matches at 10 bases. With 4 bases clipped from V and 4 bases from J, the junction kept 8 bases outside the gene matches. In germline, CDR1 is SGHRS, CDR2 YFSETQ. This CDR3 is 16 amino acids long. CDR3 bases: TGCGCCAGCAGCGACGGACTAGCGGTGATTTACAATGAGCAGTTCTTC. This encodes CASSDGLAVIYNEQFF.

The rearrangement links TRBV7-9 to TRBJ1-1, with D tentatively TRBD1 (5 bases). This CDR3 has 13 amino acids. Trimming pared 5 bases from V and 3 bases from J, leaving 10 bases between. Germline V gene sequence: CDR1 SEHNR, CDR2 FQNEAQ (reference sequence). CDR3: CASSHIGDTEAFF. For the CDR3, the DNA is TGTGCCAGCAGCCATATAGGGGACACTGAAGCTTTCTTT.

V and J are TRBV7-3 and TRBJ1-5, with TRBD1 matching 7 bases. Germline lookup yields CDR1 SGHTA and CDR2 FQGTGA. This CDR3 contains 12 residues. The junction had 3 bases not matched to a gene; V was cut back by 4 bases and J by 9 bases. CDR3 protein: CASSSPGGPQHF. In nucleotides, the CDR3 is TGTGCCAGCAGCTCCCCAGGGGGGCCCCAGCATTTT.

The V and J genes are TRBV19 and TRBJ1-5; TRBD1 matches 8 bases. V shed 8 bases, J shed 4 bases, and the junction held 4 bases outside the gene matches. CDR1 LNHDA and CDR2 SQIVND come from the germline V gene (reference sequence). The CDR3 runs 13 residues. The CDR3 sequence: CASLDRANQPQHF. The CDR3 coding sequence is TGTGCCAGTTTGGACAGGGCTAATCAGCCCCAGCATTTT.

The rearrangement links TRBV6-5 to TRBJ1-3; D ambiguous. V was clipped by 8 bases and J by 0 bases, with 11 bases between them. The CDR3 spans 14 residues. Per germline, CDR1 MNHEY and CDR2 SVGAGI. This CDR3 reads CASLRLSSGNTIYF. The CDR3 nucleotides read TGTGCCAGCCTTCGGTTATCCTCTGGAAACACCATATATTTT.

This clone was picked up a small number of times. The chain joins TRBV28 to TRBJ1-6, with 7 bases lining up with TRBD1. The CDR3 runs to 15 residues. Germline CDR1 reads MDHEN; CDR2 reads SYDVKM. The junction had 8 bases not matched to a gene; V was cut back by 7 bases and J by 5 bases. Here the CDR3 DNA reads TGTGCCAGCACTCTCCCCGGGACAGATAATTCACCCCTCCACTTT. Protein sequence: CASTLPGTDNSPLHF.

This chain links TRBV29-1 with TRBJ2-7, with 8 bases fitting TRBD1. Losses at the gene ends were 7 bases for V and 0 bases for J; bases not matched to a gene: 5. CDR1 is SQVTM, CDR2 ANQGSEA, per germline. The CDR3 loop spans 13 amino acids. The CDR3 loop reads CSASGTGSYEQYF. The CDR3 nucleotides are TGCAGCGCTTCCGGGACAGGCTCCTACGAGCAGTACTTC.

The chain couples TRBV7-2 to TRBJ2-1; unclear D gene. Germline CDR1 and CDR2: SGHTA and FQGNSA. V dropped 1 base and J dropped 7 bases, with 11 bases sitting between them. There are 14 residues in the CDR3. CDR3 DNA: TGTGCCAGCAGCTTAGGGGCCCCCCGGAATGAGCAGTTCTTC. It codes for CASSLGAPRNEQFF. Using reference TRBV7-2 and TRBJ2-1 for the parts outside the CDR3, the full variable domain is GAGVSQSPSNKVTEKGKDVELRCDPISGHTALYWYRQSLGQGLEFLIYFQGNSAPDKSGLPSDRFSAERTGGSVSTLTIQRTQQEDSAVYLCASSLGAPRNEQFFGPGTRLTVL.

The chain employs TRBV30 and TRBJ2-7; perhaps TRBD1 as D (6 bases). There are 15 residues in the CDR3. Germline assignment: CDR1 GTSNPN and CDR2 SVGIG (reference sequence). V lost 5 bases to trimming and J lost 0 bases, with 17 bases between them. CDR3 nucleotides: TGTGCCTGGGGTAAGACGGACAGCTACTCCTACGAGCAGTACTTC. Amino acid sequence: CAWGKTDSYSYEQYF.